Reported below is one T cell receptor (beta chain). Its antigen target is currently unknown. No per-base quality is available; no much larger clone lies one base away. This sample is part of a study of blood T cell repertoires in COVID-19 (dated by TCRdb to the early 2020s). Some background on the complete study: Collaborator samples came from the United States, Italy and Spain and covered acute and convalescent phases of COVID-19. The prospective study material was composed of cDNA or gDNA derived from T cells, B-cell-depleted T cells, or PBMCs. Subjects who had been exposed to COVID-19, were actively infected with it, or had recovered from it provided the deeply sampled blood TCRbeta repertoires that made up the dataset. The repertoires were made available in a free public database intended to serve as a resource for research on the immune response to SARS-CoV-2. Samples were obtained from the ongoing ImmuneRACE study (first 160 participants) and from about 1,300 subjects provided by 6 global collaborators. Sample metadata almost always included a de-identified subject ID, COVID-19 status, age in years and sex. Where available, HLA class I and class II types were obtained from metadata supplied by the sample provider rather than from assay-based typing. Study-wide conclusions, independent of this receptor: The quantity of clinical and demographic metadata differed by source and by participant and was supplied without curation.

CDR1 is given as SNHLY and CDR2 as FYNNEI, both from the germline V gene. V lost 4 bases and J lost 3 bases; the stretch between them is 16 bases long. Measured from the cysteine to the phenylalanine, the CDR3 is 16 residues long. Of all the DNA, just the CDR3 is kept, 48 bases in frame from base 1. TCRbeta CDR3 regions were amplified from genomic DNA using the immunoSEQ Assay, a bias-controlled multiplex PCR. The authors' pipeline ran thus. The number of nucleated cells in each sample was estimated by amplification of reference gene primers within the assay. To quantify the absolute abundance of each unique TCRbeta CDR3 rearrangement, sequence reads were collapsed and filtered. For each sample, productive Simpson clonality was calculated as the square root of Simpson's diversity index over productive rearrangements. TCRdb provides this immuneACCESS table in a form limited to in-frame rearrangements. Some clones are lacking; in checked studies, under half of them reflect an unresolved V gene, and why the rest are absent is not known. The V and J calls and the clone size are those of that table, but D and trimming were determined from the DNA. A total of about 66,000 clones appear in this sample, approximately 80% of them only once. The ten largest clones add up to about 6.2% of the sample.

The collaborating institutions used their own protocols to collect whole blood in K2EDTA tubes. For TCRbeta analysis, collaborator samples were shipped as frozen whole blood, as isolated PBMCs, or as DNA extracted from either sample type. The V gene is TRBV2 and the J gene is TRBJ1-5, with TRBD1 tentatively as D gene (6 bases match). This TCR came from a man aged 60 to 69 with acute or convalescent COVID-19. Sequences were obtained from peripheral blood. The sequence in DNA is TGTGCCAGCAGTGGTTTAGGGGGTTTGGACAATCAGCCCCAGCATTTT. Translation gives CASSGLGGLDNQPQHF.